This T cell receptor beta chain was profiled in a study of blood T cell repertoires in COVID-19. At the level of the study: The samples span acute and convalescent COVID-19 from the United States, Italy and Spain.

The data were produced by immunoSEQ multiplex PCR, yet TCRdb's version contains in-frame clones alone and is incomplete. The sample lists around 220,000 clones; 86% were seen once. Germline CDR1 WSHSY, CDR2 SAAADI. Trimming cost V 5 bases and J 2 bases; bases outside gene matches: 8. The CDR3 totals 15 residues. The specimen was peripheral blood. V usage is TRBV10-2 and J usage is TRBJ2-7; 8 nucleotides agree with TRBD1. This sequence was found in a woman in her forties or fifties with COVID-19, enrolled during active disease. The DNA for the CDR3 is TGCGCCAGCAGTTCCCAGGGGGCGCTCGCCTACGAGCAGTACGTC. It specifies CASSSQGALAYEQYV.